The 7 T cell receptor beta chains listed next were all sequenced from one sample in a study of human T cells and chemical hapten exposure (dated by TCRdb to the early 2020s). Libraries were built with RACE. Sequencing instrument: NextSeq 500. Through fastp at Q25 and MiXCR, TCRdb rebuilt clones from the public reads, retaining in-frame beta chains. Each entry merges the rows of one CDR3 protein and shows their most common DNA and genes. Recorded for this sample are a few hundred thousand distinct CDR3 sequences; roughly 7.7% of them occurred a single time. 0.9% to 1.5% of the sample comes from the top ten. The label giving this sample's time point can be read as: pre-sensitization, week 0. Per the publication, the treatment or condition label means: therapeutic diphenylcyclopropenone sensitization with weekly scalp DPC. The material was whole blood, obtained in connection with sensitization to the hapten diphenylcyclopropenone (DPC). The receptors shown here come from a young man with alopecia areata. Some clones in this sample may be carry-over from other donors' samples.

The rearrangement links TRBV11-2 to TRBJ2-7; maybe TRBD2 (7 bases). Germline V gives CDR1 SGHAT, CDR2 FQNNGV. This CDR3 comprises 17 residues. Trimming pared 10 bases from V and 2 bases from J, leaving 27 bases between. The CDR3, as DNA: TGTGCCACCAAGCGGTGGAGGGGGGGACCCAGAACCTACGAGCAGTACTTC. Protein: CATKRWRGGPRTYEQYF.

This clonotype has a handful of counts. The J gene is TRBJ1-1, the V gene TRBV16, with D unresolved. V was pared by 1 base and J by 2 bases, with 8 bases between. The CDR3 is made up of 14 amino acids. CDR1 and CDR2 (germline): KGHSY, FQNENV. CDR3 in amino acids: CASSQFTANTEAFF. The CDR3, as DNA: TGTGCCAGCAGCCAATTTACGGCAAACACTGAAGCTTTCTTT.

This clonotype was observed at least ten times. V gene TRBV4-1 combines with J gene TRBJ2-3; D gene unclear. CDR3 length: 13 residues. V gave up 4 bases and J gave up 3 bases, with 8 bases separating them. CDR1 is MGHRA, CDR2 YSYEKL, per germline. The CDR3 DNA reads TGCGCCAGCAGCCGGTCCCCGACAGATACGCAGTATTTT. Translating gives CASSRSPTDTQYF.

The chain has TRBV6-5 and TRBJ1-4; 10 bases are shared with TRBD1. The V segment lost 2 bases and the J segment 8 bases; nucleotides outside the gene matches: 14. The CDR3 length is 18 residues. Germline loops: CDR1 MNHEY, CDR2 SVGAGI. CDR3 loop: CASSYVRDRGSYGEKLFF. The DNA for the CDR3 is TGTGCCAGCAGTTACGTCCGGGACAGGGGATCCTATGGCGAAAAACTGTTTTTT.

This clonotype was observed many times. The gene calls are TRBV5-6 and TRBJ2-6; no definite D call. Trimming shortened V by 0 bases and J by 3 bases, and 4 bases separated the two germline ends. The CDR3 has 14 amino acids. Germline V lookup: CDR1 SGHDT, CDR2 YYEEEE. This CDR3 is CASSLEIGANVLTF. The CDR3 nucleotides are TGTGCCAGCAGCTTGGAGATTGGGGCCAACGTCCTGACTTTC.

This clonotype has at least ten counts. The chain is built from TRBV7-3 and TRBJ2-2; perhaps TRBD1 as D (6 bases). Germline V gene lookup returns CDR1 SGHTA and CDR2 FQGTGA. This CDR3 comprises 13 residues. V gave up 4 bases and J gave up 6 bases, with 9 bases separating them. The chain's CDR3 is CASSSTGSGELFF. DNA of the CDR3: TGTGCCAGCAGCTCCACAGGGTCCGGGGAGCTGTTTTTT.

This clonotype was recorded many times. V and J are TRBV6-1 and TRBJ1-1; TRBD1 might be the D (6 bases). The CDR3 loop spans 13 amino acids. V gave up 1 base and J gave up 11 bases, with 14 bases separating them. Germline CDR1 MNHNS, CDR2 SASEGT. The CDR3 loop reads CASSEVRTAAAFF. The DNA for the CDR3 is TGTGCCAGCAGTGAAGTTCGGACAGCGGCGGCTTTCTTT.